What follows are 22 T cell receptor beta chains derived from one specimen sequenced in a study of monozygotic twins with inflammatory bowel disease. TCRdb reprocessed the 5' RACE reads; each CDR3 protein has one entry and no DNA is given. This sample's table reports 150,000 to 200,000 distinct CDR3 sequences. Material for sequencing was blood. These receptors originate from a human donor with ulcerative colitis or Crohn's disease, or a healthy co-twin of an affected twin (not recorded which).

J is TRBJ1-3 and V is TRBV5-1; no DNA is available, so the TRBD1 call from TCRdb remains unchecked. Germline CDR1 SGHRS, CDR2 YFSETQ. CDR3 length equals 15 residues. This CDR3 reads CASSLLQGAGNTIYF. Drawing the rest from reference TRBV5-1 and TRBJ1-3, the complete variable domain is KAGVTQTPRYLIKTRGQQVTLSCSPISGHRSVSWYQQTPGQGLQFLFEYFSETQRNKGNFPGRFSGRQFSNSRSEMNVSTLELGDSALYLCASSLLQGAGNTIYFGEGSWLTVV.

The genes are TRBV3-1 and TRBJ2-1. Germline-derived CDR1 and CDR2 are LGHDT and YNNKEL (reference sequence). This CDR3 has 16 amino acids. CDR3 residues: CASSQAIYGKDNEQFF.

The chain is built from TRBV27 and TRBJ2-1. The germline V gene has CDR1 MNHEY and CDR2 SMNVEV (reference sequence). The CDR3 sequence is 14 residues long. CDR3 loop: CASSRQDYFNEQFF.

V and J are TRBV6-5 and TRBJ1-4; TCRdb returns TRBD1, unconfirmable since there is no DNA. CDR1 MNHEY and CDR2 SVGAGI come from the germline V gene. This CDR3 has 16 amino acids. The CDR3 loop is CASSLRLTGLNEKLFF.

V is TRBV20-1 and J is TRBJ2-5; with no DNA, the TCRdb D assignment of TRBD1 cannot be verified. The CDR3 length is 13 residues. The germline V gene has CDR1 DFQATT and CDR2 SNEGSKA (reference sequence). CDR3 sequence reads: CSARGDRRETQYF.

This chain links TRBV5-4 with TRBJ2-7; the D call from TCRdb, TRBD1, cannot be confirmed without DNA. Germline V CDR1 and CDR2: SGHNT, YYREEE (reference sequence). The CDR3 consists of 19 residues. The CDR3 sequence: CASSLEMDPLDTLIYEQYF.

The chain employs TRBV20-1 and TRBJ2-1; with no DNA, the TCRdb D assignment of TRBD2 cannot be verified. Germline lookup yields CDR1 DFQATT and CDR2 SNEGSKA (reference sequence). This CDR3 has 15 residues. CDR3 residues: CSARDLKGTYNEQFF.

The chain recombines TRBV5-1 with TRBJ1-1. Germline V gene data show CDR1 as SGHRS and CDR2 as YFSETQ. CDR3 size: 15 residues. CDR3 amino acids: CASSLEPGVGTEAFF. The full variable domain, its missing parts supplied by reference TRBV5-1 and TRBJ1-1, is KAGVTQTPRYLIKTRGQQVTLSCSPISGHRSVSWYQQTPGQGLQFLFEYFSETQRNKGNFPGRFSGRQFSNSRSEMNVSTLELGDSALYLCASSLEPGVGTEAFFGQGTRLTVV.

V gene TRBV10-2 combines with J gene TRBJ1-1. Germline V CDR1 and CDR2: WSHSY, SAAADI. CDR3 length: 13 residues. The CDR3 is CASSPQMNAEAFF.

V gene TRBV20-1 combines with J gene TRBJ2-5; TCRdb returns TRBD2, unconfirmable since there is no DNA. The CDR3 length is 19 residues. CDR1 DFQATT and CDR2 SNEGSKA come from the germline V gene (reference sequence). The CDR3 region is CSARDTPGVWPSQKGTQYF.

The J gene is TRBJ2-1, the V gene TRBV5-4. Per germline, CDR1 SGHNT and CDR2 YYREEE (reference sequence). CDR3 length equals 12 residues. The CDR3: CASSLNINEQFF.

This chain links TRBV7-2 with TRBJ2-7; with no DNA, the TCRdb D assignment of TRBD1 cannot be verified. Germline V CDR1 and CDR2: SGHTA, FQGNSA. The CDR3 covers 13 residues. CDR3: CASSRTGFYEQYF.

The chain's CDR3 is CASSLVRGTNEQFF. The chain has TRBV5-1 and TRBJ2-1; TCRdb lists TRBD2, though no DNA is available to test this call. This CDR3 is 14 amino acids long. The germline V gene has CDR1 SGHRS and CDR2 YFSETQ.

This rearrangement joins TRBV5-5 to TRBJ1-2. The germline gives CDR1 SGHKS, CDR2 YYEKEE (reference sequence). CDR3 size: 13 residues. The CDR3 sequence is CASSLGGNYGYTF.

The rearrangement links TRBV5-4 to TRBJ2-1; the D call from TCRdb, TRBD2, cannot be confirmed without DNA. CDR1 and CDR2 from the germline V gene are SGHNT and YYREEE (reference sequence). The CDR3 covers 16 residues. CDR3 loop: CASSLNTREAYNEQFF.

The chain carries TRBV6-6 and TRBJ1-1. Germline V gene data show CDR1 as MNHNY and CDR2 as SVGAGI (reference sequence). The CDR3 covers 14 residues. The CDR3 sequence: CATIRARENTEAFF.

This chain connects TRBV29-1 to TRBJ2-6. The germline V gene encodes CDR1 SQVTM and CDR2 ANQGSEA. This CDR3 is built from 15 residues. The CDR3 sequence is CSAGFSVSGANVLTF. Full variable domain (missing parts from reference TRBV29-1 and TRBJ2-6): SAVISQKPSRDICQRGTSLTIQCQVDSQVTMMFWYRQQPGQSLTLIATANQGSEATYESGFVIDKFPISRPNLTFSTLTVSNMSPEDSSIYLCSAGFSVSGANVLTFGAGSRLTVL.

The gene calls are TRBV20-1 and TRBJ1-6. This CDR3 is 13 amino acids long. CDR1 is DFQATT, CDR2 SNEGSKA, per germline (reference sequence). The CDR3 region is CSAQELYNSPLHF.

This chain joins TRBV9 and TRBJ2-3; no DNA is available, so the TRBD2 call from TCRdb remains unchecked. Per the germline V gene, CDR1 is SGDLS and CDR2 is YYNGEE. This CDR3 region has 16 residues. CDR3 amino acids: CASSVVGATSTDTQYF.

This rearrangement joins TRBV20-1 to TRBJ1-2. From germline, CDR1 is DFQATT and CDR2 SNEGSKA (reference sequence). The CDR3 has 12 amino acids. This CDR3 reads CSAEGRTYGYTF.

V and J are TRBV7-9 and TRBJ2-2; TCRdb's D call, TRBD1, is unchecked because there is no DNA. CDR3 length: 14 residues. CDR1 and CDR2 (germline): SEHNR, FQNEAQ (reference sequence). The CDR3 region is CASSFPGGGGELFF.

This rearrangement joins TRBV12-3 or TRBV12-4 to TRBJ1-2; TCRdb returns TRBD1, unconfirmable since there is no DNA. There are 17 residues in the CDR3. This CDR3 reads CASSAKLGTTHLYGYTF.